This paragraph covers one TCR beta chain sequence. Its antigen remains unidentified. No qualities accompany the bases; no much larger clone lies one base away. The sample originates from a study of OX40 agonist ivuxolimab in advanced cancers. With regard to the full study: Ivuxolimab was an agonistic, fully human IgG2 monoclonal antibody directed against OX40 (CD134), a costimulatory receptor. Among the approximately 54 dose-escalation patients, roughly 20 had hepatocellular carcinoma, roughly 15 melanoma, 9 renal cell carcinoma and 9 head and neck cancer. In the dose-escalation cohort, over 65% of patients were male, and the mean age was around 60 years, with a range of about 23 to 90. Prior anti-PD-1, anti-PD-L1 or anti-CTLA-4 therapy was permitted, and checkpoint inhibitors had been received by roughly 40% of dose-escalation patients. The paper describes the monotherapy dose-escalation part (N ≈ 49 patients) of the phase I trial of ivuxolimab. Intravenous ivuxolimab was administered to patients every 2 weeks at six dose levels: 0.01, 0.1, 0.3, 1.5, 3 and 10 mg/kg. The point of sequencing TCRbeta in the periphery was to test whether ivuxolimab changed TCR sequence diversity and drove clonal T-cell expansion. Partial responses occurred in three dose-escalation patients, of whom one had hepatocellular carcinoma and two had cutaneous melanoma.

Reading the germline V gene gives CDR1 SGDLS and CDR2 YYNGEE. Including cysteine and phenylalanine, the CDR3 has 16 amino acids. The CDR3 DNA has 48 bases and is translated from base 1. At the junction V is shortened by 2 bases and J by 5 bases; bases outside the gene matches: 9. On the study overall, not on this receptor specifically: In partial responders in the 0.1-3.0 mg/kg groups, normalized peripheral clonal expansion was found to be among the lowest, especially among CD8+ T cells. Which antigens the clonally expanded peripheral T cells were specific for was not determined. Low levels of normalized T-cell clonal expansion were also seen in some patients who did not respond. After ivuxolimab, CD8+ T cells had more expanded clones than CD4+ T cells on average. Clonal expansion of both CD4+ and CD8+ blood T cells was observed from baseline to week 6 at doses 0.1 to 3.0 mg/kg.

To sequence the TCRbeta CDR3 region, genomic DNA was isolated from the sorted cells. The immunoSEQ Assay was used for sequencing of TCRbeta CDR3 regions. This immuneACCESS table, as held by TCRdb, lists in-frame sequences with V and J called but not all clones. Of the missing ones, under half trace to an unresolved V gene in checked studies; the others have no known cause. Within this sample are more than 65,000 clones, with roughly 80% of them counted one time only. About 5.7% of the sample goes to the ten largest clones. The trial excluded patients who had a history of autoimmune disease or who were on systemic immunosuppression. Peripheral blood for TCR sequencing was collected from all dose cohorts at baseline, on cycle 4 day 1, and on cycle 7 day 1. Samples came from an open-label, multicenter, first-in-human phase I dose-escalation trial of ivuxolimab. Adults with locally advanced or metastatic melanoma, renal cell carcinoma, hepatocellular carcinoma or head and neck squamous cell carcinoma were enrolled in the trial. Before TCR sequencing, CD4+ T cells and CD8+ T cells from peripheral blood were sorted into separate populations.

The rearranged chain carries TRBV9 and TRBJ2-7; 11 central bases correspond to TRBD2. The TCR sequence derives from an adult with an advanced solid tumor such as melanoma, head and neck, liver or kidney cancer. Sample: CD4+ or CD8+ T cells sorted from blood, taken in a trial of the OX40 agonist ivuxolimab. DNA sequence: TGTGCCAGCAGCGTGCTCTTAGCGGGGGGGCTTAACGAGCAGTACTTC. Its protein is CASSVLLAGGLNEQYF.